This TCR beta chain was obtained from a study of regulatory T cells in long-lasting Graves disease. HTBI primers from iRepertoire and Arm-PCR of CDR3 regions yielded the TCR beta libraries. Using its own MiXCR run on the multiplex PCR reads, TCRdb lists one record per CDR3 protein. The table records some 340,000 distinct CDR3 sequences, about 23% of them present only once. Worth noting for this clonotype: Its matching antigen is unknown.

Time point reported: persistent/refractory GD, antithyroid drugs over 5 years with positive TRAb. The TCR library used RNA extracted from PBMCs. Broader study findings: TRBV28, TRBJ1-2 and TRBJ2-5 were favored in persistent disease.

The germline V and J ends were trimmed by 0 bases and 10 bases, with 15 bases remaining between them. CDR1 and CDR2 from the germline V gene are LNHDA and SQIVND (reference sequence). The CDR3 contains 14 residues. This sequence originates from a middle-aged woman with Graves disease. The chain is built from TRBV19 and TRBJ1-2; weak D call: TRBD1 (6 bases). Sequences were derived from peripheral blood mononuclear cells (PBMCs), sampled when the disease was refractory, from a patient treated with antithyroid drugs. The CDR3 DNA reads as TGTGCCAGTAGTATAGATCCAAGGACAGCCTTCTACACCTTC. This translates into CASSIDPRTAFYTF.